The entry below gives a single TCR beta chain sequence along with its context. The antigen remains undetermined. This sample was taken from a study of cytomegalovirus exposure and HLA in healthy donors. The study, taken as a whole, reports: The authors later found HLA-associated TCR beta chains more clonally expanded than equally common others. Specificity for CMV antigens was confirmed in vitro for a few of the CMV-associated chains.

In the PCR, 60 Vbeta and 13 Jbeta primers were used. The repertoire was sequenced with immunoSEQ multiplex PCR; TCRdb's copy has only in-frame clones and lacks some. The sample records 150,000 to 200,000 clones, around 79% being singletons. V lost 3 bases to trimming and J lost 4 bases, with 3 bases between them. Germline V gives CDR1 SGHAT, CDR2 FQNNGV. CDR3 size: 12 residues. The receptor comes from a woman aged 45-60 years in good health and CMV-seronegative. The specimen sequenced was PBMCs. J is TRBJ1-4 and V is TRBV11-2; D remains ambiguous. This CDR3 is CASSFSNEKLFF. The CDR3 coding sequence is TGTGCCAGCAGCTTCAGTAATGAAAAACTGTTTTTT.